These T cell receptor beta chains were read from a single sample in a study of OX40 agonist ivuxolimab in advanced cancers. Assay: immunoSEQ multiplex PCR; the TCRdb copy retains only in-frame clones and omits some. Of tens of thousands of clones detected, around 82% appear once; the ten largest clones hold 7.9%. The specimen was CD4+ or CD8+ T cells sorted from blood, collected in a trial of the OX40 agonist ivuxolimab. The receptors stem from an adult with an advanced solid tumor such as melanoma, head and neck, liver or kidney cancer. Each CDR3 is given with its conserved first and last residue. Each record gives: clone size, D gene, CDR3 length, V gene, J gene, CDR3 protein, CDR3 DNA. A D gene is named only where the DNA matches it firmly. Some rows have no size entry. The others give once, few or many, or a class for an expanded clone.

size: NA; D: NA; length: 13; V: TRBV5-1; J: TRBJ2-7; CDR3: CASTAQGTYEQYF; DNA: TGCGCCAGCACCGCACAGGGGACTTACGAGCAGTACTTC
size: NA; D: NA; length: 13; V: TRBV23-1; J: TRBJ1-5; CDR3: CASSRKSREPQHF; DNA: TGCGCCAGCAGTCGGAAGTCTAGGGAGCCCCAGCATTTT
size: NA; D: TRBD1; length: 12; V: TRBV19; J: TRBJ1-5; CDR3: CASAGGDQPQHF; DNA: TGTGCCAGTGCAGGGGGGGATCAGCCCCAGCATTTT
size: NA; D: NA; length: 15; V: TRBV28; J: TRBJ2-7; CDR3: CASSPFDRRPYEQYF; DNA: TGTGCCAGCAGTCCCTTCGACAGGAGGCCCTACGAGCAGTACTTC
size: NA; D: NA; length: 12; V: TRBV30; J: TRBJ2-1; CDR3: CAWTVGWDEQFF; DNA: TGTGCCTGGACCGTAGGGTGGGATGAGCAGTTCTTC
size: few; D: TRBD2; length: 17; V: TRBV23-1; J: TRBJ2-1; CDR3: CASSLSGAGGIYNEQFF; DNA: TGCGCCAGCAGTCTCTCTGGGGCGGGAGGCATCTACAATGAGCAGTTCTTC
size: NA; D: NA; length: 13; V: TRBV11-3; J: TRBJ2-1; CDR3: CASSLDLGGPEFF; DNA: TGTGCCAGCAGCTTAGATCTCGGGGGGCCGGAGTTCTTC
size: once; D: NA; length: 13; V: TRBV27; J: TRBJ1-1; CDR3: CASSSWGQREAFF; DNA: TGTGCCAGCAGTTCTTGGGGTCAGCGTGAAGCTTTCTTT
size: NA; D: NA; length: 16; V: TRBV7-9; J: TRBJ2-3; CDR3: CASSTGLFKVADTQYF; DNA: TGTGCCAGCAGCACGGGCCTCTTCAAGGTGGCAGATACGCAGTATTTT
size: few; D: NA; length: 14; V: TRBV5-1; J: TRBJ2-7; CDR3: CASSFVGIPYEQYF; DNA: TGCGCCAGCAGTTTCGTAGGTATCCCCTACGAGCAGTACTTC
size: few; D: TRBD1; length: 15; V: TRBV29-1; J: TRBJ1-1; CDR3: CSAGQGWGMNTEAFF; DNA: TGCAGCGCCGGACAGGGATGGGGCATGAACACTGAAGCTTTCTTT
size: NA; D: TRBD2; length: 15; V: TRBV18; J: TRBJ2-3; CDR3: CASSPSGTSGSSQYF; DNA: TGTGCCAGCTCACCAAGCGGGACTAGCGGGAGTTCGCAGTATTTT
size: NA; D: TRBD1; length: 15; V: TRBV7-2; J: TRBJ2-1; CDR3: CASSLQGAPYNEQFF; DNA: TGTGCCAGCAGCCTACAGGGGGCCCCCTACAATGAGCAGTTCTTC
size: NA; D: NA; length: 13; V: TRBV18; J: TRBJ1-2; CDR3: CASSPQGIDGYTF; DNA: TGTGCCAGCTCACCCCAGGGAATTGATGGCTACACCTTC
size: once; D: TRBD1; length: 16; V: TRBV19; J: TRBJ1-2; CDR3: CASSPPPWDRGRGYTF; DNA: TGTGCCAGTAGTCCCCCACCATGGGACAGGGGCCGTGGCTACACCTTC
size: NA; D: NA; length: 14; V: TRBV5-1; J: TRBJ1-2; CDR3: CASSLVPGAYGYTF; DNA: TGCGCCAGCAGCTTGGTTCCAGGGGCCTATGGCTACACCTTC
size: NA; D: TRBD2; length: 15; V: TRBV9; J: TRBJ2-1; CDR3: CASSVVAGTYNEQFF; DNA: TGTGCCAGCAGCGTAGTAGCGGGAACCTACAATGAGCAGTTCTTC
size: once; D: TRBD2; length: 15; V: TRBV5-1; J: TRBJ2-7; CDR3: CASSPGGLAGEEQYF; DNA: TGCGCCAGCAGCCCGGGGGGACTAGCGGGAGAGGAGCAGTACTTC
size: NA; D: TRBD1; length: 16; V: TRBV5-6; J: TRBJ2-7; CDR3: CASSGGQGKPYYEQYF; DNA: TGTGCCAGCAGCGGCGGACAGGGGAAACCCTACTACGAGCAGTACTTC
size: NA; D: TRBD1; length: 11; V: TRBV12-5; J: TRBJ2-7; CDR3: CASDLTGIQYF; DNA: TGTGCTAGTGACCTGACAGGGATCCAGTACTTC
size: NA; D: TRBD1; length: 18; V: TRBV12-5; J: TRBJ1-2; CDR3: CASGSSDRGFIAYYGYTF; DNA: TGTGCTAGTGGTTCCTCGGACAGGGGGTTTATCGCCTACTATGGCTACACCTTC
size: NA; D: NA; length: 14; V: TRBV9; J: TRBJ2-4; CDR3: CASSVVGTGDIQYF; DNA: TGTGCCAGCAGCGTAGTCGGGACCGGGGACATTCAGTACTTC
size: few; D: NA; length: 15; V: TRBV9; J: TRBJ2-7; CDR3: CASSAADDAGYEQYF; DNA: TGTGCCAGCAGCGCCGCGGATGATGCGGGCTACGAGCAGTACTTC
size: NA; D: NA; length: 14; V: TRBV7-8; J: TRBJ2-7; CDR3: CASSLKEAYYEQYF; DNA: TGTGCCAGCAGCCTAAAAGAGGCCTACTACGAGCAGTACTTC
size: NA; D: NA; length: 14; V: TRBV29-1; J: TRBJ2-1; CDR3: CSVEDFGGANEQFF; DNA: TGCAGCGTTGAAGATTTTGGGGGGGCGAATGAGCAGTTCTTC
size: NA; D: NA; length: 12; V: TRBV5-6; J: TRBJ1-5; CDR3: CASSPWNQPQHF; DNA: TGTGCCAGCAGCCCGTGGAATCAGCCCCAGCATTTT
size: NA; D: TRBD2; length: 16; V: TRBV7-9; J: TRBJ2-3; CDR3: CASSLTVAGGTDTQYF; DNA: TGTGCCAGCAGCTTAACGGTAGCGGGGGGCACAGATACGCAGTATTTT
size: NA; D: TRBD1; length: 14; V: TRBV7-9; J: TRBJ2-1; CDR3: CASSQWTGYNEQFF; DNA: TGTGCCAGCAGCCAGTGGACAGGGTATAATGAGCAGTTCTTC
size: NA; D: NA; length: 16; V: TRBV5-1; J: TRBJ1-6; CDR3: CASSSGSAMGNSPLHF; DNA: TGCGCCAGCAGTTCAGGGTCGGCTATGGGGAATTCACCCCTCCACTTT
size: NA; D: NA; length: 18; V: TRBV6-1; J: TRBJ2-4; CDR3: CASSGGVGTGLAKNIQYF; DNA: TGTGCCAGCAGTGGGGGAGTAGGTACTGGCCTAGCCAAAAACATTCAGTACTTC
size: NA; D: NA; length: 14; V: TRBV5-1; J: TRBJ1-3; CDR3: CASSLGAEGNTIYF; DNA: TGCGCCAGCAGCTTGGGGGCTGAAGGAAACACCATATATTTT
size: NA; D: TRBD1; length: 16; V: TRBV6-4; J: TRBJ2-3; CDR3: CASGQGAGRNTDTQYF; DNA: TGTGCCAGCGGCCAGGGGGCGGGGCGAAACACAGATACGCAGTATTTT
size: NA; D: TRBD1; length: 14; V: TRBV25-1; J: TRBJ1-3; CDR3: CASSTLGGENTIYF; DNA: TGTGCCAGCAGTACCCTAGGGGGCGAAAACACCATATATTTT
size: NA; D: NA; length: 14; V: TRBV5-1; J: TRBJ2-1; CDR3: CASSLDGSYNEQFF; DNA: TGCGCCAGCAGCTTGGATGGGTCCTACAATGAGCAGTTCTTC
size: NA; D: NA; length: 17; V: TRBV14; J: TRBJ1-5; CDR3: CASSLQRPHGGNQPQHF; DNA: TGTGCCAGCAGCCTCCAGCGTCCTCATGGGGGCAATCAGCCCCAGCATTTT
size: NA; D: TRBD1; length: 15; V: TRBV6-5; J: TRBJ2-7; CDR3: CASRYATGGTYEQYF; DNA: TGTGCCAGCAGATACGCCACAGGGGGCACCTACGAGCAGTACTTC
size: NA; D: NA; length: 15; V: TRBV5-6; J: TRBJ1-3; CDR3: CASSRGGTSGNTIYF; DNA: TGTGCCAGCAGCCGAGGGGGGACCTCTGGAAACACCATATATTTT
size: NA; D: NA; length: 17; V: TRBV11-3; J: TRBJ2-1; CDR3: CASSPAPSGGARNEQFF; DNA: TGTGCCAGCAGCCCCGCCCCCTCAGGTGGGGCTCGAAATGAGCAGTTCTTC
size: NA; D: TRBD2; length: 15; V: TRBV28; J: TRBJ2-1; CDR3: CASSIGRGGAKEQFF; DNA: TGTGCCAGCAGCATAGGTCGCGGGGGGGCTAAGGAGCAGTTCTTC
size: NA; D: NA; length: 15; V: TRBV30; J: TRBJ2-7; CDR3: CAWNIGTTFRYEQYF; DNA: TGTGCCTGGAACATCGGGACAACGTTTAGGTACGAGCAGTACTTC